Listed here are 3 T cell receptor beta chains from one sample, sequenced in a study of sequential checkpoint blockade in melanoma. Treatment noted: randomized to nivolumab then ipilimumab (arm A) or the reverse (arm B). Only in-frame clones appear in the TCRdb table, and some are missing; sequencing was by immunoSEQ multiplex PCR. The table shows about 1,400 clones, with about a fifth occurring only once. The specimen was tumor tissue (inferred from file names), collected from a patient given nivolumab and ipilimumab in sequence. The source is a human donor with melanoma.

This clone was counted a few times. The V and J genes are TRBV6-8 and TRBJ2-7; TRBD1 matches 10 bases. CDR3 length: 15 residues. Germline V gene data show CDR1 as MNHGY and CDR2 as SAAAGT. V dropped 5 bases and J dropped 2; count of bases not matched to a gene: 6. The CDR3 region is CASSVTGTGAYEQYF. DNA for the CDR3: TGTGCCAGCAGTGTCACCGGGACAGGGGCCTACGAGCAGTACTTC.

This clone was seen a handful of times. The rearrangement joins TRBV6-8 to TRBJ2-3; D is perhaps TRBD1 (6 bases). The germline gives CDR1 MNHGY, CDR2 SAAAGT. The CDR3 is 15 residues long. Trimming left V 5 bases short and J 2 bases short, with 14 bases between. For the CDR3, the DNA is TGTGCCAGCAGTGAGGACAGTCGATTCACAGATACGCAGTATTTT. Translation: CASSEDSRFTDTQYF.

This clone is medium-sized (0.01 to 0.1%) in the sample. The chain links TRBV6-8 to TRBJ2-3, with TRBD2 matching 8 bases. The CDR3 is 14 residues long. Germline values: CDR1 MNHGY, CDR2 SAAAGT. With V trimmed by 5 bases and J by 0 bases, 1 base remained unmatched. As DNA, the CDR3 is TGTGCCAGCAGTGCTAGCGGGAGCACAGATACGCAGTATTTT. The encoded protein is CASSASGSTDTQYF.